These 2 T cell receptor beta chains originate from one sample sequenced in a study of cytotoxic CD8 clonotypes in ibrutinib-treated CLL. Sequenced by immunoSEQ multiplex PCR; TCRdb stores in-frame clones only, minus some. The table includes 35,000 to 40,000 clones, roughly two thirds detected once. Specimen: PBMCs, collected at disease progression, from a patient treated with ibrutinib. These receptors all stem from a human donor with chronic lymphocytic leukemia.

This chain uses TRBV15 with TRBJ1-1, with 9 bases lining up with TRBD1. Trimming at V came to 0 bases and at J to 1 base, leaving 18 bases not matched to a gene. Per the germline V gene, CDR1 is LNHNV and CDR2 is YYDKDF (reference sequence). The CDR3 contains 21 residues. DNA for the CDR3: TGTGCCACCAGCAGAGACCTAAGGGGTCGCGGACAGGGGACGAAGAACACTGAAGCTTTCTTT. As protein: CATSRDLRGRGQGTKNTEAFF.

Only a few counts were recorded for this clone. The rearrangement links TRBV19 to TRBJ1-1, with D tentatively TRBD1 (6 bases). V dropped 4 bases and J dropped 2 bases, with 11 bases sitting between them. Germline CDR1 and CDR2: LNHDA and SQIVND (reference sequence). This CDR3 is 14 amino acids long. The CDR3 DNA is TGTGCCAGTAGTAGCGGACAGTTCAACACTGAAGCTTTCTTT. The encoded protein is CASSSGQFNTEAFF.